This T cell receptor beta chain stems from a study of shared clonotypes between healthy human individuals. Study-wide results and limits: Naive subsets, compared against memory subsets, generally had larger estimated richness values.

Assay: immunoSEQ multiplex PCR; the TCRdb copy retains only in-frame clones and omits some. Counted here are around 2.3 million clones, nearly 97% occurring once; the ten biggest clones make up roughly 0.13%. About this clone: As yet, its antigen is unknown.

The V end was cut by 0 bases, the J end by 1 base, with 9 bases between. The germline V gene encodes CDR1 WNHNN and CDR2 SYGVQD (reference sequence). The CDR3 consists of 16 residues. This receptor was taken from a man between 18 and 35 years old in good health. The source material was naive CD4+ T cells sorted from blood. Subset noted: CD45RA+ positively selected. J is TRBJ2-2 and V is TRBV10-1, with unresolved D. The chain's CDR3 is CASSESYLKNTGELFF. DNA for the CDR3: TGCGCCAGCAGTGAGTCTTACTTAAAGAACACCGGGGAGCTGTTTTTT.